One T cell receptor beta chain is described in this entry. The antigen it recognizes is unknown. Per-nucleotide qualities are absent, and no much larger clonotype sits a single base away. The data originate from a study of blood T cell repertoires in COVID-19 (dated by TCRdb to 2020 to 2021). Broadly, across the study: Samples from collaborators originated in the United States, Italy and Spain and spanned both the acute and convalescent phases of COVID-19. The material from the prospective study consisted of cDNA or gDNA derived from T cells, B-cell-depleted T cells, or PBMCs. Deeply sampled blood TCRbeta repertoires from subjects exposed to, actively infected with, or recovered from COVID-19 were included in the dataset. The repertoires were made available in a free public database intended to serve as a resource for research on the immune response to SARS-CoV-2. Samples came from the ongoing ImmuneRACE study (first 160 participants) plus 1,254 subjects from 6 global collaborators. Sample metadata almost always included a de-identified subject ID, COVID-19 status, age in years and sex. Where HLA class I and class II types were available, the types were taken from metadata supplied by the sample provider, not from assay-based typing. General conclusions and limits of the study: Clinical and demographic metadata were provided uncurated, with the amount varying by source and participant.

CDR1 is given as LGHNA and CDR2 as YNFKEQ, both from the germline V gene. Relative to germline, V is missing 2 bases and J is missing 8 bases, with 10 bases of the junction outside any gene match. The CDR3, cysteine through phenylalanine, is 17 amino acids long. CDR3 DNA only is kept here, 51 bases in frame from base 1. The immunoSEQ Assay, a bias-controlled multiplex PCR, was used to amplify TCRbeta CDR3 regions from genomic DNA. The study's own analysis went as follows. Nucleated cell counts per sample were estimated from amplification of reference gene primers within the assay. To quantify the absolute abundance of each unique TCRbeta CDR3 rearrangement, sequence reads were collapsed and filtered. For each sample, productive Simpson clonality was calculated as the square root of Simpson's diversity index over productive rearrangements. The source is immuneACCESS, and TCRdb retained only in-frame sequences with V and J called. Part of the clones is not carried over; for the studies checked, unresolved V genes explain less than half of this, and the remainder is unexplained. V and J calls and clone size are as listed in that table; D and trimming were resolved from the DNA. A total of 150,000 to 200,000 clones appear in this sample, approximately 86% of them only once. The ten biggest clones cover roughly 3.5% of the sample.

Each collaborating institution followed its own protocols to collect whole blood in K2EDTA tubes. Collaborator samples were shipped for TCRbeta analysis as frozen whole blood, isolated PBMCs, or DNA extracted from either sample type. The sample was peripheral blood. The receptor was derived from a man between 65 and 80 years old with acute or convalescent COVID-19. The chain is encoded by TRBV4-2 joined to TRBJ2-1, and TRBD2 matches 12 of the central bases. The CDR3 region: CASSQPWASGGDYEQFF. Here is the DNA: TGTGCCAGCAGCCAACCGTGGGCTAGCGGGGGGGACTATGAGCAGTTCTTC.